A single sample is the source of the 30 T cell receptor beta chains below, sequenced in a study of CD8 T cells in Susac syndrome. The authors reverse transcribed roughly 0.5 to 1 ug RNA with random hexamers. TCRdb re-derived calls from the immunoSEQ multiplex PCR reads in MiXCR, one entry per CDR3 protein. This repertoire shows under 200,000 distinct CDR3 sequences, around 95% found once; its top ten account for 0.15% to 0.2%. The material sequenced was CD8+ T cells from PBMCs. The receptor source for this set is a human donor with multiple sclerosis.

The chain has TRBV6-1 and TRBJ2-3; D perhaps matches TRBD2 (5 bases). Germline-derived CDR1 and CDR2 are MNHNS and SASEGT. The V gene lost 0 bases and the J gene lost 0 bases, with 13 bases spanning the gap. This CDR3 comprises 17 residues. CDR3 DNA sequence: TGTGCCAGCAGTGAAGCGGTCGGAGGTCCCAGCACAGATACGCAGTATTTT. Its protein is CASSEAVGGPSTDTQYF.

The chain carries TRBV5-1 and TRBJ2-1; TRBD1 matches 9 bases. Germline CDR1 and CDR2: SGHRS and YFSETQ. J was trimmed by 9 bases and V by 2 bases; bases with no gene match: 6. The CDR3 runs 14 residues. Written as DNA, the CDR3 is TGCGCCAGCAGCTTCCGGGACAGGGAATTTGAGCAGTTCTTC. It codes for CASSFRDREFEQFF.

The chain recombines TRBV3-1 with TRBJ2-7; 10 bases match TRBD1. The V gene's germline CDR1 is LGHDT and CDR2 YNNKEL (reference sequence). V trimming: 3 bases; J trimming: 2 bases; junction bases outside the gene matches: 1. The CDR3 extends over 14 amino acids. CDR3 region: CASSHGQGAYEQYF. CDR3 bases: TGTGCCAGCAGCCACGGACAGGGGGCCTACGAGCAGTACTTC.

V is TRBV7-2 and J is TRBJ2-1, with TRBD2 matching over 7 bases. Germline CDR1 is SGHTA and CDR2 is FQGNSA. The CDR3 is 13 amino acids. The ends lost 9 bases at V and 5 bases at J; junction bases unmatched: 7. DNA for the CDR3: TGTGCCAGGTGGCTAGCGGAAGACAATGAGCAGTTCTTC. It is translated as CARWLAEDNEQFF.

In DNA form, the CDR3 reads TGCGCCAGCAGCCCTATTTCGGATTCACCCCTCCACTTT. Translating gives CASSPISDSPLHF. The V gene is TRBV5-1, the J gene TRBJ1-6; D gene uncertain. CDR1 and CDR2 from the germline V gene are SGHRS and YFSETQ. The CDR3 is made up of 13 amino acids. Trimming stripped 4 bases from V and 8 bases from J, with 10 bases between.

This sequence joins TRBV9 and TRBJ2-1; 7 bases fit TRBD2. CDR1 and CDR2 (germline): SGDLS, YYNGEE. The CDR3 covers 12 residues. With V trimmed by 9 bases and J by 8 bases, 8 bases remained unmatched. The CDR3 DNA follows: TGTGCCACCCGCCCCGCGGGGGATGAGCAGTTCTTC. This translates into CATRPAGDEQFF.

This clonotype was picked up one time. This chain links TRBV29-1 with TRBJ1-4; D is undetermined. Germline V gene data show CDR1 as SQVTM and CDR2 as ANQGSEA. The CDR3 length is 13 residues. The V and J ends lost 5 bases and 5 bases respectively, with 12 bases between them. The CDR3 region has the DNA TGCAGCGTTTTGGCAGTGCTGAATGAAAAACTGTTTTTT. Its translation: CSVLAVLNEKLFF.

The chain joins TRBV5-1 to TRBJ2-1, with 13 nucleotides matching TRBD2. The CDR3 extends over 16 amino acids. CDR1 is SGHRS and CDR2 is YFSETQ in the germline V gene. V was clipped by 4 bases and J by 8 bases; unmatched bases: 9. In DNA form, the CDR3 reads TGCGCCAGCAGCCCGAGACTAGCGGGAGGTGTCTATGAGCAGTTCTTC. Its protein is CASSPRLAGGVYEQFF.

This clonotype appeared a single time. DNA of the CDR3: TGTGCCAGCAGCTTGGACGTCAAAACCCAGCATTTT. This sequence encodes CASSLDVKTQHF. V and J are TRBV7-9 and TRBJ1-5; D remains unclear. The germline V gene encodes CDR1 SEHNR and CDR2 FQNEAQ (reference sequence). The CDR3 is made up of 12 amino acids. The germline V and J ends were trimmed by 3 bases and 11 bases, with 11 bases remaining between them. The entire variable domain, with the rest obtained from reference TRBV7-9 and TRBJ1-5, is as follows: DTGVSQNPRHKITKRGQNVTFRCDPISEHNRLYWYRQTLGQGPEFLTYFQNEAQLEKSRLLSDRFSAERPKGSFSTLEIQRTEQGDSAMYLCASSLDVKTQHFGDGTRLSIL.

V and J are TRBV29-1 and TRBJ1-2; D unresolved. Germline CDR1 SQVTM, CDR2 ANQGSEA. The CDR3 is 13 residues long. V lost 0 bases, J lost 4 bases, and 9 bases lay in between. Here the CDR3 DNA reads TGCAGCGTTGAAGAGGGCGTATCCTATGGCTACACCTTC. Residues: CSVEEGVSYGYTF.

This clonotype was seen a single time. DNA of the CDR3: TGTGCCAGCAGCAGGACAGGGAGCTACAATGAGCAGTTCTTC. It translates to CASSRTGSYNEQFF. The V gene is TRBV25-1, the J gene TRBJ2-1, with 8 bases matching TRBD1. The length of the CDR3 is 14 residues. V was clipped by 6 bases and J by 3 bases; unmatched bases: 4. CDR1 and CDR2 (germline): MGHDK, SYGVNS.

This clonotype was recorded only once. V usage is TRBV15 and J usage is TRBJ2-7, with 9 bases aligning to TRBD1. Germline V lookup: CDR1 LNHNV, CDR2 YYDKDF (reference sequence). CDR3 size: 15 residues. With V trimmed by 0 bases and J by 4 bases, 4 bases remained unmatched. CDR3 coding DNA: TGTGCCACCAGCAGAGATGCGACAGGGGGATACGAGCAGTACTTC. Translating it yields CATSRDATGGYEQYF.

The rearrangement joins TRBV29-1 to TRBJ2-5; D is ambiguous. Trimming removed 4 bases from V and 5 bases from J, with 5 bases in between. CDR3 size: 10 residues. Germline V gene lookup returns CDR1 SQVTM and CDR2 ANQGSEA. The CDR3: CSVVGETQYF. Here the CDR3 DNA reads TGCAGCGTTGTTGGGGAGACCCAGTACTTC.

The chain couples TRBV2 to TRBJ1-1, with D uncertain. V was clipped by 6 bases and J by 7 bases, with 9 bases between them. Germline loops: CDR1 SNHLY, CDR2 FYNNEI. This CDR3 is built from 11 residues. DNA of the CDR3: TGTGCCAGCAGATCGGGGATTGAAGCTTTCTTT. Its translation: CASRSGIEAFF. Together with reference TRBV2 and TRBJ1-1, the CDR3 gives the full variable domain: EPEVTQTPSHQVTQMGQEVILRCVPISNHLYFYWYRQILGQKVEFLVSFYNNEISEKSEIFDDQFSVERPDGSNFTLKIRSTKLEDSAMYFCASRSGIEAFFGQGTRLTVV.

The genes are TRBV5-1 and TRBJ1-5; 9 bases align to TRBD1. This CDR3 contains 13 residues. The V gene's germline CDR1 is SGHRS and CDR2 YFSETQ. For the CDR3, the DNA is TGCGCTGGGGACAGGGCCCTAAGGCAGCCCCAGCATTTT. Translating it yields CAGDRALRQPQHF.

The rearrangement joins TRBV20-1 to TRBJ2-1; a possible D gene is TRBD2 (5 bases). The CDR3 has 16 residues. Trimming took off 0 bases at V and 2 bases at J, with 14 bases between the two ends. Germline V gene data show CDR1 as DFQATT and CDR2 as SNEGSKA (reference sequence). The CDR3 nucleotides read TGCAGTGCTAGAGATCGGGTTCGGGGAGCCTACAATGAGCAGTTCTTC. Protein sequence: CSARDRVRGAYNEQFF.

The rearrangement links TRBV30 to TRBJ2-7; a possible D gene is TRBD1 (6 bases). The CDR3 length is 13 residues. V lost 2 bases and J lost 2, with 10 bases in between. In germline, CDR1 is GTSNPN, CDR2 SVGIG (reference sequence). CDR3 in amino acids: CAWSPTGTYEQYF. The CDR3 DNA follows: TGTGCCTGGAGTCCGACAGGTACCTACGAGCAGTACTTC.

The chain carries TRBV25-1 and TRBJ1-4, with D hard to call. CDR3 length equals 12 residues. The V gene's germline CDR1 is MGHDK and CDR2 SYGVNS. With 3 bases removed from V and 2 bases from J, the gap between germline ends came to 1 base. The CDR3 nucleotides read TGTGCCAGCAGTGAGACTAATGAAAAACTGTTTTTT. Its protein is CASSETNEKLFF. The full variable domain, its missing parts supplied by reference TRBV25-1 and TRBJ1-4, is EADIYQTPRYLVIGTGKKITLECSQTMGHDKMYWYQQDPGMELHLIHYSYGVNSTEKGDLSSESTVSRIRTEHFPLTLESARPSHTSQYLCASSETNEKLFFGSGTQLSVL.

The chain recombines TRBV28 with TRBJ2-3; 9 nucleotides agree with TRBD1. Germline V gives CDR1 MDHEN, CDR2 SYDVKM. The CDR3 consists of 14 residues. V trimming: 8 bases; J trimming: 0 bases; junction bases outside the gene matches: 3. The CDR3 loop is CASDGQGSTDTQYF. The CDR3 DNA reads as TGTGCCAGCGACGGACAGGGGAGCACAGATACGCAGTATTTT. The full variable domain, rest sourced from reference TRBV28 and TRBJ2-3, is DVKVTQSSRYLVKRTGEKVFLECVQDMDHENMFWYRQDPGLGLRLIYFSYDVKMKEKGDIPEGYSVSREKKERFSLILESASTNQTSMYLCASDGQGSTDTQYFGPGTRLTVL.

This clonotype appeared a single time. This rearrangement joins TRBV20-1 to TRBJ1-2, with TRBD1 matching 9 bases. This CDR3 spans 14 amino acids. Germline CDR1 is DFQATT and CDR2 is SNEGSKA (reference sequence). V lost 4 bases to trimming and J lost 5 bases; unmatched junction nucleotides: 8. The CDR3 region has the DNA TGCAGTGCTACCGGGACAGGGCTCCCTTATGGCTACACCTTC. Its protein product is CSATGTGLPYGYTF.

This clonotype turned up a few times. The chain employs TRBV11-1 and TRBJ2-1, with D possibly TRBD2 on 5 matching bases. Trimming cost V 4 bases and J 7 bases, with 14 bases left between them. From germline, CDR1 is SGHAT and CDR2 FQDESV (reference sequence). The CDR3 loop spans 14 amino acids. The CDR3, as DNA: TGTGCCAGCAGCTCCCATCCGGGCGGGAATGAGCAGTTCTTC. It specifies CASSSHPGGNEQFF.

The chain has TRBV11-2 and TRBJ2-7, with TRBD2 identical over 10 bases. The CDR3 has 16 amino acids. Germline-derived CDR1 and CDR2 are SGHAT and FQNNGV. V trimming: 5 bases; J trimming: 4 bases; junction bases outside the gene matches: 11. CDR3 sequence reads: CASSPRSKLAGYEQYF. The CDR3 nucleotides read TGTGCCAGCAGCCCGAGGTCGAAACTAGCGGGGTACGAGCAGTACTTC.

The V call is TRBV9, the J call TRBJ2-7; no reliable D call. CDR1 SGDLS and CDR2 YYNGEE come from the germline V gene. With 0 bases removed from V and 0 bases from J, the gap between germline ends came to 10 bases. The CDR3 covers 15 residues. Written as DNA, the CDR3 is TGTGCCAGCAGCGTAGGGAGTGGCACCTCCTACGAGCAGTACTTC. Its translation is CASSVGSGTSYEQYF.

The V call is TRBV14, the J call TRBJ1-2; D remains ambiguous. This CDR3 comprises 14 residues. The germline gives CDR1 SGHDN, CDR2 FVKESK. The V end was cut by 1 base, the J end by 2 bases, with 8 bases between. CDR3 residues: CASSQGRVNYGYTF. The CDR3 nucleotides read TGTGCCAGCAGCCAAGGTCGAGTGAACTATGGCTACACCTTC.

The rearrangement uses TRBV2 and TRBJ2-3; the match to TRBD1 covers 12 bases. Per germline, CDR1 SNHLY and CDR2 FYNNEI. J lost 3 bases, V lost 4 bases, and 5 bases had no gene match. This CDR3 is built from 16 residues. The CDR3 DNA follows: TGTGCCAGCAGTGGGGGACAGGGGGCATGGACAGATACGCAGTATTTT. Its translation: CASSGGQGAWTDTQYF.

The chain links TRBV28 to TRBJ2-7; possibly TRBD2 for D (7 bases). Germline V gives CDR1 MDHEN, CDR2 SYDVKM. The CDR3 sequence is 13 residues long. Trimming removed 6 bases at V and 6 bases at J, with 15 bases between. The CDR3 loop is CASSPAGASEQYF. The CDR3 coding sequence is TGTGCCAGCAGCCCCGCGGGGGCTTCCGAGCAGTACTTC.

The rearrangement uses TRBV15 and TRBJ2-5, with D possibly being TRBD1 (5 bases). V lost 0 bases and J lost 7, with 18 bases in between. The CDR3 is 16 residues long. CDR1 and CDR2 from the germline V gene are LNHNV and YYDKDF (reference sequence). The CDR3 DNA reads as TGTGCCACCAGCAGAGACGGTTCAGCTTCAGGGTCGACCCAGTACTTC. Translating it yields CATSRDGSASGSTQYF.

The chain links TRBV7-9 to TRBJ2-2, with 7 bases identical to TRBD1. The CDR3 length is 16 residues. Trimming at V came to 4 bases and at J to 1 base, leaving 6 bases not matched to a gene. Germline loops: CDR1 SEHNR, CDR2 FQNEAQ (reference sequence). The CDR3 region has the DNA TGTGCCAGCAGCTCCCTGAGGACAGGGAACACCGGGGAGCTGTTTTTT. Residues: CASSSLRTGNTGELFF.

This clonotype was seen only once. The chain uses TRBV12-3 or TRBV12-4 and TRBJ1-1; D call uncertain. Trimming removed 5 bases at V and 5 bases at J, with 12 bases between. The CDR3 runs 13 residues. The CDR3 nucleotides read TGTGCCAGCAGTCCCAAGTCGGGAACTGAAGCTTTCTTT. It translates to CASSPKSGTEAFF.

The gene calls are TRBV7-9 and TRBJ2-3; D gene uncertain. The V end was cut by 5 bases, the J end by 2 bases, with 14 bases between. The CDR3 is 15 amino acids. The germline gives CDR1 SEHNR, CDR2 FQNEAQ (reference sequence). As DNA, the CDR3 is TGTGCCAGCAGCCCCGTGGTAGGGTTCACAGATACGCAGTATTTT. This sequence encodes CASSPVVGFTDTQYF.